This T cell receptor beta chain was identified during a study of blood T cell repertoires in COVID-19. The wider study: Acute and convalescent COVID-19 specimens originated in the United States, Italy and Spain.

Germline V CDR1 and CDR2: LNHDA, SQIVND (reference sequence). Between the trimmed V and J ends, which lost 8 bases and 4 bases, there was a span of 8 bases. This CDR3 is 12 amino acids long. Sequenced by immunoSEQ multiplex PCR; TCRdb stores in-frame clones only, minus some. The sample consists of around 95,000 clones, around four fifths of them appearing once. The clonotype originates from a man in his 70s with active or convalescent COVID-19. The sequencing input was peripheral blood. This rearrangement joins TRBV19 to TRBJ2-2; D is undetermined. CDR3 in amino acids: CASSFFTGELFF. DNA of the CDR3: TGTGCCAGTTCCTTCTTCACCGGGGAGCTGTTTTTT. Together with reference TRBV19 and TRBJ2-2, the CDR3 gives the full variable domain: DGGITQSPKYLFRKEGQNVTLSCEQNLNHDAMYWYRQDPGQGLRLIYYSQIVNDFQKGDIAEGYSVSREKKESFPLTVTSAQKNPTAFYLCASSFFTGELFFGEGSRLTVL.